Listed below are T cell receptor beta chains from one sample, sequenced in a study of early T cells in non-severe SARS-CoV-2 infection. From the 5' RACE reads, TCRdb called clonotypes with MiXCR, one entry per CDR3 protein. The sample has about 35,000 distinct CDR3 sequences; about 5.5% are singletons. Sample: whole blood, taken at baseline. The receptors were gathered from an adult who was a healthcare worker with PCR-confirmed SARS-CoV-2 infection or an uninfected control (not recorded which). Both conserved end residues are part of each CDR3. A D gene is named only where the DNA matches it firmly. Clone size is given for some rows only: seen once, a few or many times, or a class if the clone is expanded.

size	length	V	D	J	DNA	CDR3
many	15	TRBV6-6	TRBD2	TRBJ2-1	TGTGCCAGCAGATCAGCGGGAGTAGGTAGCGATGAGCAGTTCTTC	CASRSAGVGSDEQFF
many	14	TRBV10-2	NA	TRBJ1-1	TGCGCCAGCAGTGAGTATTCCTCGAACACTGAAGCTTTCTTT	CASSEYSSNTEAFF
many	17	TRBV12-3/TRBV12-4	TRBD1	TRBJ2-6	TGTGCCAGCAGTTTCGGACAGGGCTTATCTGGGGCCAACGTCCTGACTTTC	CASSFGQGLSGANVLTF
NA	16	TRBV4-1	TRBD1	TRBJ1-1	TGCGCCAGCAGCCAGCGGGTACAGGGGGCCGACACTGAAGCTTTCTTT	CASSQRVQGADTEAFF
NA	14	TRBV2	NA	TRBJ2-2	TGTGCCAGCACACGGACAGCGAACACCGGGGAGCTGTTTTTT	CASTRTANTGELFF
few	13	TRBV10-3	NA	TRBJ2-3	TGTGCCATCAAGCCTAGCGAGATAGATACGCAGTATTTT	CAIKPSEIDTQYF
NA	16	TRBV27	NA	TRBJ2-1	TGTGCCAGCAGTTTATCCCTTTGGACACTGGGCAATGAGCAGTTCTTC	CASSLSLWTLGNEQFF
many	13	TRBV7-8	NA	TRBJ1-1	TGTGCCAGCAGCTTAAGGATGAACACTGAAGCTTTCTTT	CASSLRMNTEAFF
many	15	TRBV7-2	NA	TRBJ2-4	TGTGCCAGCAGCCCCCGTGGCCTAGCCAAAAACATTCAGTACTTC	CASSPRGLAKNIQYF
many	12	TRBV7-9	NA	TRBJ1-4	TGTGCCAGCAGTGGGGGGAATGAAAAACTGTTTTTT	CASSGGNEKLFF
NA	12	TRBV7-8	NA	TRBJ2-1	TGTGCCAGCAGCTTAGGAGAAAATGAGCAGTTCTTC	CASSLGENEQFF
many	13	TRBV7-6	NA	TRBJ1-1	TGTGCCAGCAGCTTAGTTACGAACACTGAAGCTTTCTTT	CASSLVTNTEAFF
many	16	TRBV7-2	NA	TRBJ1-4	TGTGCCAGCAGCTTAGTGGCAGGGAATCCTAATGAAAAACTGTTTTTT	CASSLVAGNPNEKLFF
NA	14	TRBV2	TRBD1	TRBJ2-5	TGTGCCAGCAGGGGGACAGGGGTCCAAGAGACCCAGTACTTC	CASRGTGVQETQYF
few	15	TRBV30	TRBD2	TRBJ2-7	TGTGCCTGGAGTCCCGGGACTAGCAGCTCCTACGAGCAGTACTTC	CAWSPGTSSSYEQYF
many	12	TRBV12-3/TRBV12-4	NA	TRBJ1-1	TGTGCCAGCAGGACCCTCGCCCCAGAGGCTTTCTTT	CASRTLAPEAFF
many	16	TRBV10-3	TRBD2	TRBJ2-1	TGTGCCATCAGTGAGCCCATAGCGGGAGGGAATCGATGGCAGTTCTTC	CAISEPIAGGNRWQFF
many	14	TRBV20-1	NA	TRBJ1-2	TGCAGTGCTAGAGACAGGGTCCGGGGCTATGGCTACACCTTC	CSARDRVRGYGYTF
many	12	TRBV20-1	NA	TRBJ2-5	TGCAGTGCTAGAAACCCTATCGAGACCCAGTACTTC	CSARNPIETQYF
many	13	TRBV4-1	NA	TRBJ1-5	TGCGCCAGCAGCCAATTCGCATTTCAGCCCCAGCATTTT	CASSQFAFQPQHF
NA	13	TRBV5-1	NA	TRBJ2-2	TGCGCCAGCTCATGGGGATCCACCGGGGAGCTGTTTTTT	CASSWGSTGELFF
many	13	TRBV7-2	TRBD1	TRBJ2-1	TGTGCCAGCAGCGACAGGGCTTACAATGAGCAGTTCTTC	CASSDRAYNEQFF
few	16	TRBV6-5	TRBD2	TRBJ2-1	TGTGCCAGCAGGGGACTAGCGGGATCGGTAACCAATGAGCAGTTCTTC	CASRGLAGSVTNEQFF
NA	15	TRBV3-1	NA	TRBJ2-7	TGTGCCAGCAGCCAACGGGGGGACAGCTCCTACGAGCAGTACTTC	CASSQRGDSSYEQYF
many	16	TRBV5-1	NA	TRBJ2-3	TGCGCCAGCAGCTTGGCCTGGGGGCAATTAACGGATACGCAGTATTTT	CASSLAWGQLTDTQYF
many	13	TRBV7-9	NA	TRBJ2-5	TGTGCCAGCAGCTTAGTAATTGAAGAGACCCAGTACTTC	CASSLVIEETQYF
many	14	TRBV18	TRBD1	TRBJ2-7	TGTGCCAGCTCTCCGGGACAGGTCTCCTACGAGCAGTACTTC	CASSPGQVSYEQYF
many	13	TRBV10-3	NA	TRBJ2-3	TGTGCCATCAGTCTAGACGGGGACGGTACGCAGTATTTT	CAISLDGDGTQYF
many	13	TRBV29-1	NA	TRBJ1-1	TGCAGCGTGTTAACACCTGGAGACACTGAAGCTTTCTTT	CSVLTPGDTEAFF
many	15	TRBV10-3	NA	TRBJ1-5	TGTGCCATCAGTGAGGGCCCGGGCGGCAATCAGCCCCAGCATTTT	CAISEGPGGNQPQHF
many	15	TRBV27	NA	TRBJ1-1	TGTGCCAGTTGGGAAATGGGGGCCGCGAACACTGAAGCTTTCTTT	CASWEMGAANTEAFF
many	14	TRBV28	NA	TRBJ2-1	TGTGCCAGCACCATTGGGGGGGCGCGGAATGAGCAGTTCTTC	CASTIGGARNEQFF
many	14	TRBV11-2	TRBD2	TRBJ2-1	TGTGCCAGCAGCTTAACTAGCGGGAGCAATGAGCAGTTCTTC	CASSLTSGSNEQFF
many	14	TRBV7-7	NA	TRBJ2-3	TGTGCTAGCAGCTTGAGGGGGATCACAGATACGCAGTATTTT	CASSLRGITDTQYF
many	15	TRBV9	NA	TRBJ2-1	TGTGCCAGCAGCGTATCGGAGGGCTCCTACAATGAGCAGTTCTTC	CASSVSEGSYNEQFF
many	14	TRBV4-1	NA	TRBJ2-4	TGCGCCAGCAGCCACGAGGGAACAGGGAACATTCAGTACTTC	CASSHEGTGNIQYF
NA	13	TRBV5-4	TRBD2	TRBJ2-7	TGTGTCAGCAGCTGGGAGGGGCGGTACGAGCAGTACTTC	CVSSWEGRYEQYF
few	13	TRBV20-1	NA	TRBJ1-2	TGCAGTGCTAGCACAGGGATTGACTATGGCTACACCTTC	CSASTGIDYGYTF
many	15	TRBV2	TRBD2	TRBJ2-3	TGTGCCAGCAGTCCAAACCCGACTAGCATCAATACGCAGTATTTT	CASSPNPTSINTQYF
NA	16	TRBV27	NA	TRBJ2-6	TGTGCCAGCAGCCCGTCCCGGGGCTTCATGGCCAACGTCCTGACTTTC	CASSPSRGFMANVLTF
many	16	TRBV24-1	TRBD2	TRBJ2-3	TGTGCCACCCTGAGGACTAGCGGAAAGAGCACAGATACGCAGTATTTT	CATLRTSGKSTDTQYF
many	13	TRBV20-1	TRBD1	TRBJ2-7	TGCAGTGCTAGAGGGGACAGAGCCTACGAGCAGTACTTC	CSARGDRAYEQYF
medium-sized	14	TRBV24-1	NA	TRBJ2-2	TGTGCCACCAGTGATTACCCCGGGACGGGGGAGCTGTTTTTT	CATSDYPGTGELFF
few	14	TRBV7-2	NA	TRBJ2-3	TGTGCCAGCGGTCGGAGGTTTGGCACAGATACGCAGTATTTT	CASGRRFGTDTQYF
many	16	TRBV5-5	NA	TRBJ2-3	TGTGCCAGCAGCGAAGAAACAGGGAGTCTAGCAGATACGCAGTATTTT	CASSEETGSLADTQYF
NA	13	TRBV11-3	TRBD1	TRBJ2-3	TGTGCCAGCAGCCACAGGGGCACAGATATGCAGTATTTT	CASSHRGTDMQYF
many	13	TRBV5-1	NA	TRBJ2-3	TGCGCCAGCAGCTTGGTTTTCACAGATACGCAGTATTTT	CASSLVFTDTQYF
many	14	TRBV20-1	NA	TRBJ2-3	TGCAGTGCGCGCCCCCACCCCGTTCAGGATACGCAGTATTTT	CSARPHPVQDTQYF
NA	13	TRBV19	NA	TRBJ2-3	TGTGCCAGTAGTATTTGGGCGGGAGATACGCAGTATTTT	CASSIWAGDTQYF
many	14	TRBV12-3/TRBV12-4	NA	TRBJ1-1	TGTGCCAGCAGTTTAGCTGGGGGTATGACTGAAGCTTTCTTT	CASSLAGGMTEAFF
many	14	TRBV6-5	NA	TRBJ2-1	TGTGCCAGCAGGGGACGCCCAGCGTACAATGAGCAGTTCTTC	CASRGRPAYNEQFF
many	15	TRBV6-1	NA	TRBJ2-3	TGTGCCAGCAGTGAAATGTTAGCCTGGGGAGATACGCAGTATTTT	CASSEMLAWGDTQYF
NA	13	TRBV5-4	NA	TRBJ2-1	TGTGCCAGCAGCTCCCTGGGGGTGGATGAGCAGTTCTTC	CASSSLGVDEQFF
many	12	TRBV20-1	NA	TRBJ1-1	TGCAGTGCTAGAGATCCGGGACCAGGAGCTTTCTTT	CSARDPGPGAFF
NA	16	TRBV7-7	NA	TRBJ1-1	TGTGCCAGCAGCCCCTTCGGCAGGGCGACGAACACTGAAGCTTTCTTT	CASSPFGRATNTEAFF
many	19	TRBV6-1	NA	TRBJ2-4	TGTGCCAGCAGCCGGTGGAGAGGGAGCTCCCTAGGGGTTTTAAACATTCAGTACTTC	CASSRWRGSSLGVLNIQYF
many	12	TRBV20-1	NA	TRBJ2-3	TGCAGTGCTAGACTAGTCCCAGATACGCAGTATTTT	CSARLVPDTQYF
NA	15	TRBV28	TRBD1	TRBJ2-7	TGTGCCAGTCTAACCAGGACAGGGTTGGACTACGAGCAGTACTTC	CASLTRTGLDYEQYF